Listed below are T cell receptor beta chains from one sample, sequenced in a study of T-cell memory formation after mild COVID-19. Using its own MiXCR run on the 5' RACE reads, TCRdb lists one record per CDR3 protein. The repertoire consists of approximately 190,000 distinct CDR3 sequences, with approximately 20% occurring once and the leading ten covering roughly 2.3%. The sample was PBMCs or a T cell subset sorted from them (not recorded which). Source of these receptors: an adult woman who had mild COVID-19 (a few samples of this study predate the infection). Cell type and time point are not known. CDR3s include the opening cysteine and the closing phenylalanine or tryptophan. A D gene is named only where the DNA matches it firmly. The size field is filled for only some rows; it gives once, few, many or a size class.

abundance: few
j_gene: TRBJ1-1
d_gene: .
v_gene: TRBV7-3
CDR3aa: CASSLTTNTEAFF
CDR3nt: TGTGCCAGCAGCTTAACTACTAACACTGAAGCTTTCTTT

abundance: few
j_gene: TRBJ2-1
d_gene: TRBD2
v_gene: TRBV9
CDR3aa: CASSVGGLANEQFF
CDR3nt: TGTGCCAGCAGCGTGGGGGGACTAGCGAATGAGCAGTTCTTC

abundance: many
j_gene: TRBJ2-1
d_gene: .
v_gene: TRBV19
CDR3aa: CASSIGNRNEQFF
CDR3nt: TGTGCCAGTAGTATCGGCAATCGGAATGAGCAGTTCTTC

abundance: .
j_gene: TRBJ2-5
d_gene: TRBD1
v_gene: TRBV6-1
CDR3aa: CASSAGQGVSETQYF
CDR3nt: TGTGCCAGCAGCGCGGGACAGGGTGTTAGTGAGACCCAGTACTTC

abundance: once
j_gene: TRBJ1-1
d_gene: .
v_gene: TRBV3-1
CDR3aa: CASSQERLLNTEAFF
CDR3nt: TGTGCCAGCAGCCAAGAGCGATTACTGAACACTGAAGCTTTCTTT

abundance: .
j_gene: TRBJ2-7
d_gene: .
v_gene: TRBV5-1
CDR3aa: CASKGQSSYEQYF
CDR3nt: TGCGCCAGCAAGGGACAAAGCTCCTACGAGCAGTACTTC

abundance: few
j_gene: TRBJ1-2
d_gene: .
v_gene: TRBV7-9
CDR3aa: CASTIAGRYGYTF
CDR3nt: TGTGCCAGCACCATCGCAGGGCGCTATGGCTACACCTTC

abundance: .
j_gene: TRBJ2-7
d_gene: .
v_gene: TRBV4-2
CDR3aa: CASSQDRSPAWQYF
CDR3nt: TGTGCCAGCAGCCAAGATCGTTCGCCGGCGTGGCAGTACTTC

abundance: once
j_gene: TRBJ1-1
d_gene: TRBD1
v_gene: TRBV3-1
CDR3aa: CASRSRTGLNTEAFF
CDR3nt: TGTGCCAGCAGAAGTCGGACAGGACTTAACACTGAAGCTTTCTTT

abundance: .
j_gene: TRBJ1-1
d_gene: .
v_gene: TRBV30
CDR3aa: CAWNWQANTEAFF
CDR3nt: TGTGCCTGGAATTGGCAAGCGAACACTGAAGCTTTCTTT